This T cell receptor beta chain originates from a study of molecular identifiers for immune sequencing clone quantification. Study findings and constraints: Under 1% of molecules in naive cells, but over 98% of effector molecules, belonged to clones above 20 RNA copies. Shared barcodes on identical TCR molecules could underestimate the sizes of highly expanded clones.

Source material for naive CD8 libraries was about 17,000 to 1,100,000 sorted cells, with 10%, 30% or 50% RNA. This clonotype came up many times. Its antigen is still unknown. TCRdb called the PCR reads again in MiXCR, with one record for every CDR3 protein. The sample holds 68,000 or so distinct CDR3 sequences, about a sixth seen once. CDR3 length: 17 residues. V gave up 2 bases and J gave up 5 bases; unmatched junction bases: 10. The germline gives CDR1 MNHNY, CDR2 SVGAGI (reference sequence). The rearrangement joins TRBV6-6 to TRBJ2-1; 9 nucleotides align to TRBD2. Sequencing input: naive CD8+ T cells from blood, with Jurkat cell RNA spiked in. Subset specified: FACS-sorted CD8+CD4-CCR7+CD45RA+ naive T cells. This TCR was sampled from a human donor in good health. Some libraries in this study had Jurkat cell RNA spiked in. The CDR3 DNA reads as TGTGCCAGCAGTTACCTATCTTTAGCGGGAGATCACAATGAGCAGTTCTTC. Translating it yields CASSYLSLAGDHNEQFF.